One sample yielded the 23 T cell receptor beta chains listed below, sequenced in a study of T cell responses to AZD1222 COVID-19 vaccine (dated by TCRdb to the early 2020s). Libraries were built with the immunoSEQ multiplex PCR assay. TCRdb stores this immuneACCESS table with in-frame sequences only. Part of the clones is absent; in the studies checked, under half of the shortfall reflects unresolved V genes, and no reason is known for the rest. For this sample there are about 110,000 clones; roughly 90% appear just once. The leading ten clones occupy over 3% of the sample. According to the study, the label for this sample's time point signals: baseline before first vaccination. The treatment or condition label of this sample denotes: meningococcal conjugate vaccine given as trial control. The source was peripheral blood, collected on day 0 of MenACWY control vaccination. Receptors were obtained from an adult in good health.

The chain employs TRBV20-1 and TRBJ1-2; no reliable D call. V lost 3 bases, J lost 5 bases, and 16 bases lay in between. The CDR3 is 14 amino acids. Germline V lookup: CDR1 DFQATT, CDR2 SNEGSKA (reference sequence). This CDR3 reads CSASKLTKEYGYTF. The CDR3 DNA follows: TGCAGTGCTAGTAAACTCACCAAGGAGTATGGCTACACCTTC.

The V call is TRBV4-2, the J call TRBJ1-1; D unclear. There are 15 residues in the CDR3. Trimming removed 5 bases at V and 0 bases at J, with 13 bases between. The germline V gene has CDR1 LGHNA and CDR2 YNFKEQ. Here the CDR3 reads CASSFEDRLNTEAFF. For the CDR3, the DNA is TGTGCCAGCAGCTTCGAAGACCGGCTGAACACTGAAGCTTTCTTT.

This clone was observed a handful of times. The CDR3 here is CASSFWNTGELFF. Here the CDR3 DNA reads TGTGCCAGCAGTTTCTGGAACACCGGGGAGCTGTTTTTT. The chain recombines TRBV5-6 with TRBJ2-2; D gene unclear. Germline V gene lookup returns CDR1 SGHDT and CDR2 YYEEEE. The CDR3 sequence is 13 residues long. V was trimmed by 5 bases and J by 1 base, leaving 6 bases between them.

The V call is TRBV5-6, the J call TRBJ1-5, with D hard to call. Germline lookup yields CDR1 SGHDT and CDR2 YYEEEE. CDR3 length: 12 amino acids. The V and J ends lost 1 base and 5 bases respectively, with 4 bases between them. CDR3 in amino acids: CASSLMDQPQHF. Written as DNA, the CDR3 is TGTGCCAGCAGCTTGATGGATCAGCCCCAGCATTTT. The whole variable domain, remainder taken from reference TRBV5-6 and TRBJ1-5, is DAGVTQSPTHLIKTRGQQVTLRCSPKSGHDTVSWYQQALGQGPQFIFQYYEEEERQRGNFPDRFSGHQFPNYSSELNVNALLLGDSALYLCASSLMDQPQHFGDGTRLSIL.

The chain couples TRBV19 to TRBJ1-5; 8 bases match TRBD1. The V gene's germline CDR1 is LNHDA and CDR2 SQIVND (reference sequence). The ends lost 2 bases at V and 4 bases at J; junction bases unmatched: 4. This CDR3 contains 15 residues. The chain's CDR3 is CASSIQGARNQPQHF. In DNA, the CDR3 is TGTGCCAGTAGTATACAGGGGGCGCGGAATCAGCCCCAGCATTTT.

This rearrangement joins TRBV7-2 to TRBJ1-3; D ambiguous. This CDR3 contains 13 residues. From germline, CDR1 is SGHTA and CDR2 FQGNSA. V lost 5 bases, J lost 2 bases, and 7 bases lay in between. The CDR3 loop reads CASSLEPGNTIYF. The CDR3 coding sequence is TGTGCCAGCAGCCTGGAACCTGGAAACACCATATATTTT.

The rearrangement joins TRBV10-2 to TRBJ2-7; the D gene is possibly TRBD1 (5 bases). Germline CDR1 WSHSY, CDR2 SAAADI. The CDR3 is made up of 11 amino acids. Trimming removed 6 bases from V and 7 bases from J, with 10 bases in between. CDR3 residues: CASSGPGEQYF. CDR3 DNA sequence: TGCGCCAGCAGCGGTCCAGGGGAGCAGTACTTC.

This sequence joins TRBV29-1 and TRBJ2-7; 8 bases match TRBD2. The CDR3 is 15 amino acids. CDR1 and CDR2 (germline): SQVTM, ANQGSEA. V was clipped by 0 bases and J by 4 bases; unmatched bases: 8. The CDR3 sequence: CSVEDPREAQYEQYF. CDR3 in DNA: TGCAGCGTTGAAGATCCGCGGGAGGCCCAGTACGAGCAGTACTTC.

The CDR3: CASKAEGRGGYTF. For the CDR3, the DNA is TGTGCCAGCAAGGCTGAGGGTCGAGGCGGCTACACCTTC. The rearrangement links TRBV6-5 to TRBJ1-2; unclear D gene. Germline loops: CDR1 MNHEY, CDR2 SVGAGI. This CDR3 has 13 amino acids. Trimming left V 7 bases short and J 8 bases short, with 17 bases between.

About this clone: Other DNA variants within this sample encode the same CDR3. The chain combines TRBV2 with TRBJ1-4; D is possibly TRBD1 (5 bases). The V gene lost 4 bases and the J gene lost 0 bases, with 9 bases spanning the gap. This CDR3 comprises 15 residues. CDR1 is SNHLY, CDR2 FYNNEI, per germline. CDR3 region: CASSGGPATNEKLFF. The DNA for the CDR3 is TGTGCCAGCAGTGGGGGCCCTGCAACTAATGAAAAACTGTTTTTT.

The chain couples TRBV6-5 to TRBJ1-2, with 7 bases lining up with TRBD1. In germline, CDR1 is MNHEY, CDR2 SVGAGI. This CDR3 region has 13 residues. V shed 6 bases, J shed 6 bases, and the junction held 7 bases outside the gene matches. The CDR3 nucleotides are TGTGCCAGCAGATCGACAGGGTATAATGGCTACACCTTC. Its protein product is CASRSTGYNGYTF.

V is TRBV3-1 (or the pseudogene TRBV3-2) and J is TRBJ2-2; TRBD2 matches 9 bases. V gave up 3 bases and J gave up 2 bases; unmatched junction bases: 4. The CDR3 runs 16 residues. Germline lookup yields CDR1 LGHDT and CDR2 YNNKEL (reference sequence). CDR3 bases: TGTGCCAGCAGCCAGGCTAGCGGGGCCAACACCGGGGAGCTGTTTTTT. Translation: CASSQASGANTGELFF.

The chain uses TRBV27 and TRBJ1-1; 10 bases align to TRBD1. The length of the CDR3 is 17 residues. Looked up from germline, CDR1 is MNHEY and CDR2 is SMNVEV (reference sequence). V shed 8 bases, J shed 2 bases, and the junction held 14 bases outside the gene matches. DNA for the CDR3: TGTGCCAGCTATAATCACGGACAGGGGGGGTTCAACACTGAAGCTTTCTTT. It is translated as CASYNHGQGGFNTEAFF.

The chain employs TRBV27 and TRBJ2-2, with D unclear. This CDR3 is built from 15 residues. Trimming took 3 bases from V and 2 from J, leaving 10 bases between them. CDR1 MNHEY and CDR2 SMNVEV come from the germline V gene (reference sequence). As DNA, the CDR3 is TGTGCCAGCAGTTTTAACAGCCAAAACACCGGGGAGCTGTTTTTT. It yields the protein CASSFNSQNTGELFF.

The J gene is TRBJ1-6, the V gene TRBV4-1, with D unclear. The germline V gene has CDR1 MGHRA and CDR2 YSYEKL. Trimming left V 0 bases short and J 4 bases short, with 10 bases between. This CDR3 region has 16 residues. The CDR3 DNA sequence: TGCGCCAGCAGCCAAGATACGGCCCGGTATAATTCACCCCTCCACTTT. This codes for CASSQDTARYNSPLHF.

The chain joins TRBV27 to TRBJ1-3; a possible D gene is TRBD1 (5 bases). Germline V lookup: CDR1 MNHEY, CDR2 SMNVEV (reference sequence). Trimming removed 6 bases from V and 9 bases from J, with 15 bases in between. The CDR3 has 13 residues. For the CDR3, the DNA is TGTGCCAGCAGCCCAGGGAGTGGTAGCACCATATATTTT. Translated: CASSPGSGSTIYF.

This CDR3 is CASSLYLGDPISGNTIYF. The CDR3 nucleotides read TGTGCCAGCAGTTTATACTTGGGGGATCCTATCTCTGGAAACACCATATATTTT. V usage is TRBV28 and J usage is TRBJ1-3; perhaps TRBD1 as D (5 bases). V lost 1 base to trimming and J lost 0 bases, with 16 bases between them. The CDR3 totals 18 residues. Germline V gene data show CDR1 as MDHEN and CDR2 as SYDVKM. The whole variable domain, remainder taken from reference TRBV28 and TRBJ1-3, is DVKVTQSSRYLVKRTGEKVFLECVQDMDHENMFWYRQDPGLGLRLIYFSYDVKMKEKGDIPEGYSVSREKKERFSLILESASTNQTSMYLCASSLYLGDPISGNTIYFGEGSWLTVV.

The chain employs TRBV7-2 and TRBJ2-7, with 12 bases aligning to TRBD2. Germline CDR1 is SGHTA and CDR2 is FQGNSA. CDR3 length equals 15 residues. V lost 5 bases, J lost 4 bases, and 6 bases stayed unmatched. The CDR3: CASSTQTSGRYEQYF. For the CDR3, the DNA is TGTGCCAGCAGCACCCAGACTAGCGGGAGATACGAGCAGTACTTC.

To note about this clone: One end of the junction does not line up with germline, which may come from a read error. The chain combines TRBV6-1 with TRBJ1-2; possible D gene TRBD1, 5 bases. The CDR3 is 13 amino acids. Germline V gene lookup returns CDR1 MNHNS and CDR2 SASEGT. CDR3 sequence reads: CASSESQGPTRSF. The CDR3 DNA sequence: TGTGCCAGCAGTGAATCCCAGGGACCTACTCGGTCCTTC.

The gene calls are TRBV9 and TRBJ2-1, with 14 bases identical to TRBD2. Trimming at V came to 5 bases and at J to 7 bases, leaving 5 bases not matched to a gene. CDR1 is SGDLS, CDR2 YYNGEE, per germline. CDR3 size: 15 residues. The CDR3 here is CASRRTSGGNNEQFF. The DNA of the CDR3 is TGTGCCAGCAGAAGGACTAGCGGGGGGAATAATGAGCAGTTCTTC.

Only one count was recorded for this clone. The chain has TRBV7-3 and TRBJ2-3; no definite D call. CDR3 length: 12 amino acids. Between the trimmed V and J ends, which lost 5 bases and 12 bases, there was a span of 15 bases. Germline V lookup: CDR1 SGHTA, CDR2 FQGTGA. The CDR3 sequence: CASSPSIVPQYF. The CDR3 nucleotides are TGTGCCAGCAGCCCGAGCATAGTTCCACAGTATTTT. Using reference TRBV7-3 and TRBJ2-3 for the parts outside the CDR3, the full variable domain is GAGVSQTPSNKVTEKGKYVELRCDPISGHTALYWYRQSLGQGPEFLIYFQGTGAADDSGLPNDRFFAVRPEGSVSTLKIQRTERGDSAVYLCASSPSIVPQYFGPGTRLTVL.

The chain has TRBV30 and TRBJ2-7, with 9 bases matching TRBD1. The germline CDR1 and CDR2 sequences are GTSNPN and SVGIG (reference sequence). The CDR3 loop spans 13 amino acids. With V trimmed by 4 bases and J by 4 bases, 5 bases remained unmatched. The CDR3 coding sequence is TGTGCCTGGAATAGACAGGGGGGGTACGAGCAGTACTTC. Its translation is CAWNRQGGYEQYF.

The chain joins TRBV28 to TRBJ1-2; a weak D match, TRBD1 (6 bases). This CDR3 has 12 amino acids. Germline V gene sequence: CDR1 MDHEN, CDR2 SYDVKM. Trimming removed 3 bases from V and 8 bases from J, with 10 bases in between. CDR3 loop: CASSFTDRGYTF. DNA of the CDR3: TGTGCCAGCAGTTTCACCGACAGGGGCTACACCTTC.